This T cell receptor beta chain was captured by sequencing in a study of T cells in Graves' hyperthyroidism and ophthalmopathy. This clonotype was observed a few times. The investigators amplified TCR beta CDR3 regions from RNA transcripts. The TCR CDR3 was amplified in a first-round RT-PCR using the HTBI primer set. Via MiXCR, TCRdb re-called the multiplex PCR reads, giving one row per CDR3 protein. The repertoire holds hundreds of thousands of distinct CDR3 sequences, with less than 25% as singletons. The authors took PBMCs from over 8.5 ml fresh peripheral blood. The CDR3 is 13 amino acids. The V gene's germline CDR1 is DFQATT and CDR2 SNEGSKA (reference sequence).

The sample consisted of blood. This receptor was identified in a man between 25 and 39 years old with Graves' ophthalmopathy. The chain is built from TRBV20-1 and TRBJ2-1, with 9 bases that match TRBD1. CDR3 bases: TGCAGCCTTGGGACAGGGCGACTCAATGAGCAGTTCTTC. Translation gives CSLGTGRLNEQFF.